The rows below give T cell receptor beta chains drawn from one sample of a study of T cell repertoires in cytomegalovirus infection. TCRdb analysed the reads with MiXCR anew, one entry per CDR3 protein. The repertoire has around 280,000 distinct CDR3 sequences, roughly 13% of them found once; the top ten carry 8.5% to 10%. What was sequenced was PBMCs. The origin of the receptors is a human donor in good health (CMV status not recorded). Some clones in this sample may be carry-over from other donors' samples. Both conserved end residues are part of each CDR3. A D gene is named only where the DNA matches it firmly. Clone sizes are given selectively: once, few, many, or a class where the clone is expanded.

D gene	V gene	J gene	clone size	CDR3 DNA	CDR3 protein
NA	TRBV28	TRBJ1-6	few	TGTGCCAGCAGTGGCGGAACAGGGCTCGGTTCACCCCTCCACTTT	CASSGGTGLGSPLHF
NA	TRBV7-2	TRBJ1-5	many	TGTGCCAGCAGCTATGGGGGGCTCGGGCGTAGCAATCAGCCCCAGCATTTT	CASSYGGLGRSNQPQHF
NA	TRBV20-1	TRBJ2-7	NA	TGCAGTGCCGGTGGGCGGACGTACGAGCAGTACTTC	CSAGGRTYEQYF
TRBD2	TRBV4-1	TRBJ2-4	NA	TGCGCCAGCAGCGACGGGGGGGCAGCCAAAAACATTCAGTACTTC	CASSDGGAAKNIQYF
TRBD1	TRBV27	TRBJ2-1	many	TGTGCCAGCAGTTGGACAGGGGGCAATGGGAATGAGCAGTTCTTC	CASSWTGGNGNEQFF
TRBD2	TRBV7-3	TRBJ2-1	NA	TGTGCCAGCAGTCTAGCGGCATCCTACAATGAGCAGTTCTTC	CASSLAASYNEQFF
TRBD1	TRBV20-1	TRBJ1-4	few	TGCAGTGCTAAACAGGGGGCAACTAATGAAAAACTGTTTTTT	CSAKQGATNEKLFF
NA	TRBV19	TRBJ1-5	many	TGTGCCAGCCGGGCGAATAGCAATCAGCCCCAGCATTTT	CASRANSNQPQHF
NA	TRBV20-1	TRBJ2-3	many	TGCAGTGCTAGAGTGGTCCGGGGTGGTTGGACAGATACGCAGTATTTT	CSARVVRGGWTDTQYF
TRBD2	TRBV20-1	TRBJ2-1	NA	TGCAGTGCTATAAGACTAGCGGGAGTCCTCAATGAGCAGTTCTTC	CSAIRLAGVLNEQFF
NA	TRBV7-3	TRBJ2-1	many	TGTGCCAGCAGCCCCCAGGGGGGGGTGTACAATGAGCAGTTCTTC	CASSPQGGVYNEQFF
NA	TRBV12-5	TRBJ1-5	many	TGTGCTAGTGGTTCCGGACAGAAGTCTTATAGCAATCAGCCCCAGCATTTT	CASGSGQKSYSNQPQHF
NA	TRBV7-2	TRBJ1-5	many	TGTGCCAGCAGCTTATCGTCAGGTGAAGTCGATCAGCCCCAGCATTTT	CASSLSSGEVDQPQHF
NA	TRBV7-9	TRBJ1-3	many	TGTGCCAGCAGCCCTGTAAGAGGGATCGGAAACACCATATATTTT	CASSPVRGIGNTIYF
TRBD2	TRBV5-1	TRBJ2-3	NA	TGCGCCAGCAGCTGGCCCCCCAGCGGGGGGACTAACCCCGCTAGCACAGATACGCAGTATTTT	CASSWPPSGGTNPASTDTQYF
TRBD2	TRBV20-1	TRBJ2-7	NA	TGCAGTGCTAGGGGACTAGCGCTGGCCTACGAGCAGTACTTC	CSARGLALAYEQYF
NA	TRBV7-2	TRBJ2-3	many	TGTGCCAGCACCGCTTTGGGTACGCAGTATTTT	CASTALGTQYF
NA	TRBV11-2	TRBJ1-1	many	TGTGCCAGCAGCTTAGATCGAGGTTCGCAAGCTTTCTTT	CASSLDRGSQAFF
NA	TRBV20-1	TRBJ2-1	many	TGCAGTGCCGCCCCCCTCGGCGGGGCTAGGGAGCAGTTCTTC	CSAAPLGGAREQFF
TRBD1	TRBV20-1	TRBJ2-5	few	TGCAGTGCTCATCCCGGGACAGGAGTCCAAGAGACCCAGTACTTC	CSAHPGTGVQETQYF
NA	TRBV6-5	TRBJ2-3	many	TGTGCCAGCAGTTACAGCTATCGGGTTCCTAGCACAGATACGCAGTATTTT	CASSYSYRVPSTDTQYF
TRBD2	TRBV28	TRBJ2-1	NA	TGTGCCAGCAGATCGGCTAGCGGCACCTACAATGAGCAGTTCTTC	CASRSASGTYNEQFF
NA	TRBV7-6	TRBJ2-3	many	TGTGCCAGCAGCTTAGGGTCCGGGGGTGGTCGGACAGATACGCAGTATTTT	CASSLGSGGGRTDTQYF
NA	TRBV7-8	TRBJ2-1	few	TGTGCCAGCAGCCCGATCGCCACCTCCTACAATGAGCAGTTCTTC	CASSPIATSYNEQFF
NA	TRBV29-1	TRBJ2-2	many	TGCAGCGTTGAGGAGGAGGGGTCGGTGAACACCGGGGAGCTGTTTTTT	CSVEEEGSVNTGELFF
NA	TRBV28	TRBJ2-2	many	TGTGCCAGCAGTTTCGGCGGATCGTTACGGGGGGAGCTGTTTTTT	CASSFGGSLRGELFF
NA	TRBV29-1	TRBJ2-5	many	TGCAGCGTTGACCGCGGGGAAGAGACCCAGTACTTC	CSVDRGEETQYF
TRBD2	TRBV20-1	TRBJ2-1	few	TGCAGTGCTCCCGGAGCGGGAGGGTTTGGGGAGCAGTTCTTC	CSAPGAGGFGEQFF
NA	TRBV28	TRBJ1-5	many	TGTGCCAGCAGTCAGGGGATGCTTGGAGGGCAGCCCCAGCATTTT	CASSQGMLGGQPQHF
NA	TRBV7-2	TRBJ1-5	many	TGTGCCAGCAGCTTATCTGTAGAACAGCCCCAGCATTTT	CASSLSVEQPQHF
NA	TRBV6-2/TRBV6-3	TRBJ2-7	few	TGTGCCATCTCAGAGGGGGGCTACGAGCAGTACTTC	CAISEGGYEQYF
NA	TRBV20-1	TRBJ2-2	few	TGCAGTGCTAGAGGCGCGCCGGGAGTACAGACCGGGGAGCTGTTTTTT	CSARGAPGVQTGELFF
NA	TRBV28	TRBJ2-1	many	TGTGCCAGCAGGAGTCACAGCGAGCCTACGAGGAGGAATGAGCAGTTCTTC	CASRSHSEPTRRNEQFF
TRBD2	TRBV20-1	TRBJ2-7	few	TGCAGTGCACTGACTAGCGGGGGATACGAGCAGTACTTC	CSALTSGGYEQYF
NA	TRBV28	TRBJ1-2	many	TGTGCCAGCAGTTTAGACGGTCGATACACCTTC	CASSLDGRYTF
NA	TRBV15	TRBJ1-1	NA	TGTGCCACCAGCCGGGGGGGGGGGGGTCTCGAAGGGAACACTGAAGCTTTCTTT	CATSRGGGGLEGNTEAFF
TRBD1	TRBV7-6	TRBJ1-1	many	TGTGCCAGCAGCTTAGGAGTGACAGGGGGCTACACTGAAGCTTTCTTT	CASSLGVTGGYTEAFF
NA	TRBV11-2	TRBJ1-2	few	TGTGCCAGCAGCTTATGGAGGGACGTGGCTATGGGTGGCTACACCTTC	CASSLWRDVAMGGYTF
NA	TRBV27	TRBJ2-1	NA	TGTGCCAGCAGCCGCGGACAGAGGCATTTCGGCAATGAGCAGTTCTTC	CASSRGQRHFGNEQFF
NA	TRBV2	TRBJ1-1	NA	TGTGCCAGCGGAGAGGGGTCGGGGTGGAACACTGAAGCTTTCTTT	CASGEGSGWNTEAFF
TRBD2	TRBV29-1	TRBJ2-3	NA	TGCAGCGTTGGGACGGGAGGTACAGATACGCAGTATTTT	CSVGTGGTDTQYF
NA	TRBV7-9	TRBJ1-6	NA	TGTGCCAGCAGCTTAGACGCAGGGTTGGATTCACCCCTCCACTTT	CASSLDAGLDSPLHF
NA	TRBV4-1	TRBJ2-7	many	TGCGCCAGCAGCCAAGTGGACAGCCGCCGCGAGCAGTACTTC	CASSQVDSRREQYF
TRBD1	TRBV12-3/TRBV12-4	TRBJ1-5	NA	TGTGCCAGCAGTAACCGGGACAGGCGTGCAAATCAGCCCCAGCATTTT	CASSNRDRRANQPQHF
NA	TRBV13	TRBJ2-1	NA	TGTGCCAGCAGCCCCCGGCAGGGGTACAATGAGCAGTTCTTC	CASSPRQGYNEQFF
NA	TRBV7-9	TRBJ1-5	few	TGTGCCAGCAGCGCTACTAATCAGCCCCAGCATTTT	CASSATNQPQHF
NA	TRBV2	TRBJ2-7	NA	TGTGCCCAGAGACAGAGCTCCTACGAGCAGTACTTC	CAQRQSSYEQYF
NA	TRBV7-2	TRBJ2-4	many	TGTGCCAGCAGCCCAACGACGGGGGGCCCAAAAAACATTCAGTACTTC	CASSPTTGGPKNIQYF
NA	TRBV12-3/TRBV12-4	TRBJ2-7	many	TGTGCCAGCAGGCAATTGAGTGACGAGCAGTACTTC	CASRQLSDEQYF
NA	TRBV6-1	TRBJ2-2	few	TGTGCCAGCACCCTTATTCGAGGCACCGGGGAGCTGTTTTTT	CASTLIRGTGELFF
NA	TRBV7-9	TRBJ2-5	many	TGTGCCAGCAGCTTAGGACTGGATCAAGAGACCCAGTACTTC	CASSLGLDQETQYF
NA	TRBV2	TRBJ1-2	NA	TGTGCCAGCCGGGAGGGAGGATCTAACTATGGCTACACCTTC	CASREGGSNYGYTF